These 27 T cell receptor beta chains came from one sample sequenced in a study of blood T cell repertoires in COVID-19. Method: immunoSEQ multiplex PCR; TCRdb's copy keeps in-frame clones and lacks some. The sample lists almost 30,000 clones, about 89% occurring once. The sample comprised peripheral blood. The receptors come from a human donor in a cohort sampled during active COVID-19.

The chain uses TRBV4-3 and TRBJ2-3; 7 nucleotides align to TRBD2. Trimming cost V 1 base and J 6 bases; bases outside gene matches: 10. CDR3 length: 16 residues. Germline CDR1 reads LGHNA; CDR2 reads YSLEER. CDR3 coding DNA: TGCGCCAGCAGCCAAGGGGAGGGGCGGTTGGGGGATACGCAGTATTTT. Translation: CASSQGEGRLGDTQYF.

This chain links TRBV9 with TRBJ2-3; tentatively, D is TRBD2 (5 bases). The V end lost 0 bases, the J end lost 1 base, and 15 bases lay between the germline ends. CDR3 length equals 17 residues. Germline CDR1 SGDLS, CDR2 YYNGEE. CDR3 sequence reads: CASSVVGLPYGTDTQYF. The DNA for the CDR3 is TGTGCCAGCAGCGTAGTTGGACTCCCCTACGGCACAGATACGCAGTATTTT.

The genes are TRBV27 and TRBJ2-1; TRBD2 aligns across 8 bases. Germline-derived CDR1 and CDR2 are MNHEY and SMNVEV (reference sequence). The CDR3 has 14 amino acids. V dropped 3 bases and J dropped 6; count of bases not matched to a gene: 4. The CDR3 reads CASSLGRGGNEQFF. The CDR3 region has the DNA TGTGCCAGCAGTTTGGGTCGGGGGGGCAATGAGCAGTTCTTC.

This chain links TRBV19 with TRBJ1-4; TRBD1 agrees at 8 bases. Germline CDR1 is LNHDA and CDR2 is SQIVND (reference sequence). CDR3 size: 15 residues. V gave up 5 bases and J gave up 8 bases; unmatched junction bases: 10. The CDR3 region has the DNA TGTGCCAGTAGTGCCCCCCCCGGGACAGGAGAAAAACTGTTTTTT. It specifies CASSAPPGTGEKLFF.

V gene TRBV5-4 combines with J gene TRBJ2-7; D might be TRBD2 (6 bases). The CDR3 sequence is 13 residues long. Trimming shortened V by 1 base and J by 6 bases, and 11 bases separated the two germline ends. CDR1 and CDR2 from the germline V gene are SGHNT and YYREEE (reference sequence). In DNA form, the CDR3 reads TGTGCCAGCAGCTTGTTGGAGGGCGGCGAGCAGTACTTC. Amino acids: CASSLLEGGEQYF.

The CDR3 nucleotides are TGTGCCAGCAGCGTAGGAGGGTCAGGCACTGAAGCTTTCTTT. Translated: CASSVGGSGTEAFF. The V gene is TRBV9, the J gene TRBJ1-1; unclear D gene. CDR3 length equals 14 residues. The V end lost 0 bases, the J end lost 4 bases, and 10 bases lay between the germline ends. Germline CDR1 is SGDLS and CDR2 is YYNGEE.

The genes are TRBV15 and TRBJ2-7; D is unresolved. The CDR3 covers 13 residues. V was trimmed by 3 bases and J by 3 bases, leaving 9 bases between them. Germline loops: CDR1 LNHNV, CDR2 YYDKDF (reference sequence). CDR3 bases: TGTGCCACCAGCAGTGCAGCGAGCTACGAGCAGTACTTC. Its protein product is CATSSAASYEQYF.

About this clone itself: A read error may account for a junction end that differs from germline. V and J are TRBV7-9 and TRBJ1-4; D is undetermined. The CDR3 covers 14 residues. CDR1 is SEHNR and CDR2 is FQNEAQ in the germline V gene (reference sequence). This chain's CDR3 is CASSLAGGYEKLFF. The CDR3 coding sequence is TGTGCCAGCAGCCTAGCTGGAGGATATGAAAAACTGTTTTTT.

The chain joins TRBV25-1 to TRBJ1-5, with TRBD1 matching over 9 bases. V lost 6 bases, J lost 4 bases, and 4 bases stayed unmatched. The CDR3 is 14 amino acids. From germline, CDR1 is MGHDK and CDR2 SYGVNS. The CDR3 spells CASSWTGANQPQHF. CDR3 in DNA: TGTGCCAGCAGCTGGACAGGGGCAAATCAGCCCCAGCATTTT.

The chain couples TRBV19 to TRBJ2-7; possible D gene TRBD1, 6 bases. The CDR3 sequence is 13 residues long. The V end was cut by 5 bases, the J end by 4 bases, with 12 bases between. Germline V gene data show CDR1 as LNHDA and CDR2 as SQIVND (reference sequence). CDR3 coding DNA: TGTGCCAGTAGTGTGACGGGGACATACGAGCAGTACTTC. Translation gives CASSVTGTYEQYF.

The rearrangement links TRBV2 to TRBJ2-1; weak D call: TRBD1 (6 bases). Trimming stripped 1 base from V and 2 bases from J, with 12 bases between. There are 16 residues in the CDR3. The germline CDR1 and CDR2 sequences are SNHLY and FYNNEI. The CDR3 nucleotides are TGTGCCAGCAGTGAAGGGACAGAGGCTACCTACAATGAGCAGTTCTTC. This translates into CASSEGTEATYNEQFF.

The rearrangement joins TRBV28 to TRBJ1-4; unclear D gene. Trimming shortened V by 4 bases and J by 0 bases, and 15 bases separated the two germline ends. From germline, CDR1 is MDHEN and CDR2 SYDVKM. The length of the CDR3 is 17 residues. CDR3 in amino acids: CASSSPNSPATNEKLFF. The CDR3 DNA reads as TGTGCCAGCAGTTCCCCCAATAGCCCTGCAACTAATGAAAAACTGTTTTTT.

CDR3 in DNA: TGTGCCAGCAGCTTACGTAGCGGGGAACAAGAGACCCAGTACTTC. Its protein product is CASSLRSGEQETQYF. The V gene is TRBV7-2, the J gene TRBJ2-5; TRBD2 matches at 8 bases. The CDR3 is 15 residues long. In germline, CDR1 is SGHTA, CDR2 FQGNSA. The V gene end was trimmed by 2 bases and the J gene end by 2 bases; junction bases not matched to a gene: 4. The full variable domain, with the rest looked up from reference TRBV7-2 and TRBJ2-5, is GAGVSQSPSNKVTEKGKDVELRCDPISGHTALYWYRQSLGQGLEFLIYFQGNSAPDKSGLPSDRFSAERTGGSVSTLTIQRTQQEDSAVYLCASSLRSGEQETQYFGPGTRLLVL.

The sample holds a few counts of this clone. The chain carries TRBV7-9 and TRBJ2-7; D is possibly TRBD1 (5 bases). Between the trimmed V and J ends, which lost 0 bases and 4 bases, there was a span of 7 bases. This CDR3 region has 13 residues. Per germline, CDR1 SEHNR and CDR2 FQNEAQ (reference sequence). The CDR3 is CASSLAGQYEQYF. The CDR3 nucleotides read TGTGCCAGCAGCTTAGCTGGACAATACGAGCAGTACTTC.

The rearrangement joins TRBV20-1 to TRBJ1-6; TRBD1 aligns across 8 bases. V dropped 3 bases and J dropped 4; count of bases not matched to a gene: 17. The CDR3 runs 19 residues. Germline V lookup: CDR1 DFQATT, CDR2 SNEGSKA (reference sequence). CDR3 loop: CSASSGELGQGKYNSPLHF. CDR3 coding DNA: TGCAGTGCTAGTTCGGGGGAGCTTGGACAGGGAAAATATAATTCACCCCTCCACTTT.

The chain has TRBV7-9 and TRBJ2-3; 8 bases are a match to TRBD2. CDR1 and CDR2 (germline): SEHNR, FQNEAQ (reference sequence). This CDR3 spans 16 amino acids. V lost 0 bases, J lost 6 bases, and 8 bases stayed unmatched. CDR3 DNA: TGTGCCAGCAGCTTAGCGTCGGGACTAGTGGGTGATACGCAGTATTTT. This codes for CASSLASGLVGDTQYF.

Only one count was recorded for this clone. V is TRBV5-4 and J is TRBJ2-1; 10 positions match TRBD1. V lost 4 bases, J lost 7 bases, and 11 bases stayed unmatched. CDR3 size: 16 residues. The V gene's germline CDR1 is SGHNT and CDR2 YYREEE (reference sequence). CDR3 in amino acids: CASSHTGQGIGNEQFF. In DNA, the CDR3 is TGTGCCAGCAGCCATACGGGACAGGGGATTGGGAATGAGCAGTTCTTC.

The rearrangement links TRBV6-2 or TRBV6-3 to TRBJ2-7; D not certain. CDR3 length equals 14 residues. The V gene's germline CDR1 is MNHEY and CDR2 SVGEGT. V was clipped by 0 bases and J by 2 bases, with 8 bases between them. CDR3 loop: CASSYSELTYEQYF. The CDR3 DNA is TGTGCCAGCAGTTACTCAGAGTTAACCTACGAGCAGTACTTC.

This chain joins TRBV2 and TRBJ2-7; TRBD1 is a possible D gene (6 bases). In germline, CDR1 is SNHLY, CDR2 FYNNEI. The CDR3 totals 17 residues. Trimming removed 4 bases from V and 0 bases from J, with 19 bases in between. This CDR3 is CASSANRETKISYEQYF. The CDR3 DNA sequence: TGTGCCAGCAGTGCCAACAGGGAAACCAAAATCTCCTACGAGCAGTACTTC.

The J gene is TRBJ1-5, the V gene TRBV7-8; 9 positions agree with TRBD1. Germline loops: CDR1 SGHVS, CDR2 FQNEAQ. Trimming cost V 5 bases and J 4 bases; bases outside gene matches: 9. The CDR3 is made up of 16 amino acids. This chain's CDR3 is CASSTAGQGINQPQHF. CDR3 nucleotides: TGTGCCAGCAGCACAGCCGGACAGGGGATAAATCAGCCCCAGCATTTT.

The chain couples TRBV4-3 to TRBJ2-2; TRBD1 matches at 10 bases. This CDR3 has 16 residues. With 0 bases clipped from V and 6 bases from J, the junction kept 4 bases outside the gene matches. Germline CDR1 LGHNA, CDR2 YSLEER. CDR3 in amino acids: CASSQEYGTGAGELFF. The CDR3, as DNA: TGCGCCAGCAGCCAAGAATACGGGACAGGGGCCGGGGAGCTGTTTTTT.

The rearrangement links TRBV5-1 to TRBJ2-1; TRBD2 aligns across 13 bases. Unmatched junction bases numbered 3, after V lost 3 bases and J lost 3 bases. This CDR3 is built from 16 residues. The germline V gene has CDR1 SGHRS and CDR2 YFSETQ. The CDR3 protein is CASSWGLAGNYNEQFF. CDR3 DNA: TGCGCCAGCAGCTGGGGACTAGCGGGGAACTACAATGAGCAGTTCTTC.

This chain uses TRBV6-1 with TRBJ2-7; D remains ambiguous. CDR3 length: 13 amino acids. The germline gives CDR1 MNHNS, CDR2 SASEGT. Trimming shortened V by 1 base and J by 2 bases, and 6 bases separated the two germline ends. DNA of the CDR3: TGTGCCAGCAGTGAAGGTCTCCCCTACGAGCAGTACTTC. Residues: CASSEGLPYEQYF.

V and J are TRBV3-1 (or the pseudogene TRBV3-2) and TRBJ2-5; TRBD1 is a possible D gene (6 bases). With 0 bases removed from V and 3 bases from J, the gap between germline ends came to 11 bases. CDR1 LGHDT and CDR2 YNNKEL come from the germline V gene (reference sequence). The CDR3 spans 15 residues. The CDR3 DNA reads TGTGCCAGCAGCCAAGAGGGGACACTCGAAGAGACCCAGTACTTC. Protein product: CASSQEGTLEETQYF.

V and J are TRBV3-1 (or the pseudogene TRBV3-2) and TRBJ2-2, with 9 bases fitting TRBD1. Trimming removed 4 bases from V and 4 bases from J; junction bases left unmatched: 4. The CDR3 contains 15 residues. CDR1 and CDR2 (germline): LGHDT, YNNKEL (reference sequence). This chain's CDR3 is CASSRDRVVTGELFF. The DNA for the CDR3 is TGTGCCAGCAGCCGGGACAGGGTGGTCACCGGGGAGCTGTTTTTT.

V usage is TRBV3-1 (or the pseudogene TRBV3-2) and J usage is TRBJ1-1; D uncertain. This CDR3 is built from 13 residues. Per germline, CDR1 LGHDT and CDR2 YNNKEL (reference sequence). V was cut by 0 bases and J by 6 bases, with 8 bases left in between. CDR3 bases: TGTGCCAGCAGCCAAGATACTACCGCTGAAGCTTTCTTT. Translation: CASSQDTTAEAFF.

The V gene is TRBV2, the J gene TRBJ2-1; perhaps TRBD1 as D (5 bases). In germline, CDR1 is SNHLY, CDR2 FYNNEI. This CDR3 has 11 amino acids. V gave up 6 bases and J gave up 9 bases, with 9 bases separating them. In DNA, the CDR3 is TGTGCCAGCAGGACAGCTAGTGAGCAGTTCTTC. This translates into CASRTASEQFF.